The sample holds a few counts of the clone carrying this TCR beta chain. What it binds is unknown. The data originate from a study of T cells after yellow fever vaccination. At the level of the study: For low cell numbers, libraries were made with SMART-Seq v4 Ultra Low Input.

V was cut by 1 base and J by 6 bases, with 15 bases left in between. Per germline, CDR1 MGHRA and CDR2 YSYEKL. This CDR3 region has 16 residues. General study points: Abundant clonotypes (contaminants from the bulk population) could be present in FACS-sorted repertoires. A limited proportion of clonotypes was detected within both the CD4 and CD8 compartments.

Researchers made TCR cDNA using 5'RACE template switching, and this step added a universal primer site and UMIs. MiXCR was run by TCRdb on the 5' RACE reads, yielding one entry per CDR3 protein. The sample records a few hundred thousand distinct CDR3 sequences, approximately 4% being singletons. The TCR was taken from a man aged 18 to 35 who received the YFV17D yellow fever vaccine. The sequences come from PBMCs, collected 5 days after the yellow fever booster vaccination. The chain employs TRBV4-1 and TRBJ1-4; tentative D call: TRBD1 (6 bases). Written as DNA, the CDR3 is TGCGCCAGCAGCCAAGGGACCCGAACAGGGCATGAAAAACTGTTTTTT. This gives the protein CASSQGTRTGHEKLFF.